Listed here are 17 T cell receptor beta chains from one sample, sequenced in a study of a mutant IDH1 vaccine in newly diagnosed glioma. Sequenced by immunoSEQ multiplex PCR; TCRdb stores in-frame clones only, minus some. The sample gives approximately 47,000 clones, roughly 91% of which show up once; more than 5% is in the top ten. These receptors have no identified antigens. The time point: week 35, safety follow-up. Mutant IDH1 20-mer peptide, at 300 ug, made up each vaccine dose, with topical imiquimod. The specimen comprised PBMCs, sampled from a glioma patient whose treatment included an IDH1 peptide vaccine. These receptors were obtained from a middle-aged woman with glioma.

This chain links TRBV2 with TRBJ2-2; 10 nucleotides agree with TRBD1. The germline gives CDR1 SNHLY, CDR2 FYNNEI. Unmatched junction bases numbered 0, after V lost 4 bases and J lost 4 bases. The CDR3 loop spans 14 amino acids. The CDR3 here is CASSGQGATGELFF. The DNA for the CDR3 is TGTGCCAGCAGTGGACAGGGGGCCACCGGGGAGCTGTTTTTT.

The chain uses TRBV19 and TRBJ2-3; D is possibly TRBD2 (6 bases). From germline, CDR1 is LNHDA and CDR2 SQIVND (reference sequence). This CDR3 contains 15 residues. V lost 6 bases and J lost 3, with 16 bases in between. CDR3 DNA sequence: TGTGCCAGTAGGGAATGGGGGGTCGAGACAGATACGCAGTATTTT. Its protein is CASREWGVETDTQYF.

This chain connects TRBV7-8 to TRBJ2-3, with D hard to call. The CDR3 totals 15 residues. Trimming removed 3 bases from V and 6 bases from J, with 16 bases in between. Looked up from germline, CDR1 is SGHVS and CDR2 is FQNEAQ. The DNA of the CDR3 is TGTGCCAGCAGCTTTTTACACGGAGCAGTCGATACGCAGTATTTT. This gives the protein CASSFLHGAVDTQYF.

The gene calls are TRBV2 and TRBJ1-2, with a possible D match to TRBD1 (5 bases). V was clipped by 3 bases and J by 5 bases, with 13 bases between them. CDR1 and CDR2 (germline): SNHLY, FYNNEI. The CDR3 loop spans 14 amino acids. CDR3 DNA sequence: TGTGCCAGCAGTGACCCACGGGGGTCGTATGGCTACACCTTC. Translation: CASSDPRGSYGYTF.

The chain has TRBV5-4 and TRBJ2-3; TRBD2 matches at 11 bases. The junction had 7 bases not matched to a gene; V was cut back by 5 bases and J by 8 bases. CDR1 is SGHNT, CDR2 YYREEE, per germline (reference sequence). This CDR3 is built from 14 residues. The CDR3 is CASSLLLAGGTQYF. The CDR3 DNA reads as TGTGCCAGCAGTTTGTTGCTAGCGGGAGGTACGCAGTATTTT.

The chain has TRBV5-1 and TRBJ1-3, with TRBD1 identical over 8 bases. The CDR3 extends over 13 amino acids. The junction had 5 bases not matched to a gene; V was cut back by 4 bases and J by 8 bases. Germline V gene data show CDR1 as SGHRS and CDR2 as YFSETQ. The CDR3 DNA follows: TGCGCCAGCAGCGCAGGGGGCAGTGACACCATATATTTT. It yields the protein CASSAGGSDTIYF.

This clone has only a few counts. The rearrangement links TRBV29-1 to TRBJ1-1; 9 bases are shared with TRBD1. V trimming: 7 bases; J trimming: 4 bases; junction bases outside the gene matches: 7. The CDR3 has 13 amino acids. CDR1 and CDR2 (germline): SQVTM, ANQGSEA. CDR3 residues: CSAQDRGSTEAFF. The CDR3 DNA sequence: TGCAGCGCCCAGGACAGGGGAAGCACTGAAGCTTTCTTT.

The chain uses TRBV9 and TRBJ2-3; TRBD2 is a possible D gene (6 bases). The CDR3 spans 13 residues. CDR1 SGDLS and CDR2 YYNGEE come from the germline V gene. The germline V and J ends were trimmed by 4 bases and 4 bases, with 10 bases remaining between them. CDR3 protein: CASSREVADTQYF. The DNA of the CDR3 is TGTGCCAGCAGCAGGGAGGTGGCAGATACGCAGTATTTT.

CDR3 DNA sequence: TGTGCCAGCAGCTTGGTCGCAGGGGGCTTGGACACTGAAGCTTTCTTT. Protein: CASSLVAGGLDTEAFF. The chain recombines TRBV11-2 with TRBJ1-1; 8 bases match TRBD1. The V gene end was trimmed by 3 bases and the J gene end by 3 bases; junction bases not matched to a gene: 9. This CDR3 has 16 amino acids. CDR1 and CDR2 (germline): SGHAT, FQNNGV.

The genes are TRBV6-5 and TRBJ2-5, with D unclear. The CDR3 extends over 15 amino acids. CDR1 is MNHEY and CDR2 is SVGAGI in the germline V gene. Trimming removed 0 bases at V and 10 bases at J, with 18 bases between. The CDR3 DNA reads TGTGCCAGCAGTTACTCGACGAGGCGAAGGACGGACCAGTACTTC. The encoded protein is CASSYSTRRRTDQYF.

This clone appeared once. The chain carries TRBV25-1 and TRBJ2-3; D is uncertain. Deletions cut 2 bases from V and 2 bases from J, with 8 bases between. Germline values: CDR1 MGHDK, CDR2 SYGVNS. CDR3 length equals 14 residues. Here the CDR3 DNA reads TGTGCCAGCAGTGAAGACCCCCCCACAGATACGCAGTATTTT. Translated: CASSEDPPTDTQYF. Looking up the rest from reference TRBV25-1 and TRBJ2-3 gives the full variable domain: EADIYQTPRYLVIGTGKKITLECSQTMGHDKMYWYQQDPGMELHLIHYSYGVNSTEKGDLSSESTVSRIRTEHFPLTLESARPSHTSQYLCASSEDPPTDTQYFGPGTRLTVL.

This chain uses TRBV6-5 with TRBJ2-4, with TRBD2 matching 11 bases. The CDR3 is made up of 15 amino acids. Germline V CDR1 and CDR2: MNHEY, SVGAGI. Trimming removed 6 bases from V and 6 bases from J; junction bases left unmatched: 7. The CDR3 loop is CASRGISGGGNIQYF. The CDR3, as DNA: TGTGCCAGCAGGGGCATTAGCGGGGGGGGAAACATTCAGTACTTC.

In its sample, this clone was seen a few times. The chain links TRBV28 to TRBJ2-2; tentatively, D is TRBD2 (6 bases). V was cut by 6 bases and J by 4 bases, with 12 bases left in between. The CDR3 covers 14 residues. CDR1 and CDR2 from the germline V gene are MDHEN and SYDVKM. The chain's CDR3 is CASRSGGSTGELFF. The CDR3, as DNA: TGTGCCAGCAGGTCTGGGGGGAGCACCGGGGAGCTGTTTTTT.

The chain joins TRBV7-9 to TRBJ1-2; 7 nucleotides match TRBD1. Per germline, CDR1 SEHNR and CDR2 FQNEAQ (reference sequence). Unmatched junction bases numbered 12, after V lost 1 base and J lost 7 bases. CDR3 length: 16 residues. CDR3 nucleotide sequence: TGTGCCAGCAGCTTAGAAAGTACAGGGGTTAAGGGTGGCTACACCTTC. Its protein is CASSLESTGVKGGYTF.

This clone is a singleton in its sample. The chain recombines TRBV6-5 with TRBJ1-1; D gene unclear. V dropped 7 bases and J dropped 3 bases, with 15 bases sitting between them. Germline loops: CDR1 MNHEY, CDR2 SVGAGI. The CDR3 loop spans 14 amino acids. CDR3 sequence reads: CASNPFRWDTEAFF. The CDR3 region has the DNA TGTGCCAGCAATCCTTTCCGGTGGGACACTGAAGCTTTCTTT.

The chain links TRBV5-1 to TRBJ2-5; D is perhaps TRBD1 (7 bases). The CDR3 covers 13 residues. Germline CDR1 SGHRS, CDR2 YFSETQ. Trimming shortened V by 5 bases and J by 3 bases, and 11 bases separated the two germline ends. The CDR3 region has the DNA TGCGCCAGCAGTCCCAGGGGGGAAGAGACCCAGTACTTC. Amino acids: CASSPRGEETQYF.

The chain employs TRBV7-9 and TRBJ1-1; D is unclear. CDR1 and CDR2 from the germline V gene are SEHNR and FQNEAQ (reference sequence). The CDR3 is 13 residues long. Trimming left V 5 bases short and J 7 bases short, with 14 bases between. The DNA of the CDR3 is TGTGCCAGCAGCCTTATAAGGACCGATGAAGCTTTCTTT. Translation gives CASSLIRTDEAFF. Looking up the rest from reference TRBV7-9 and TRBJ1-1 gives the full variable domain: DTGVSQNPRHKITKRGQNVTFRCDPISEHNRLYWYRQTLGQGPEFLTYFQNEAQLEKSRLLSDRFSAERPKGSFSTLEIQRTEQGDSAMYLCASSLIRTDEAFFGQGTRLTVV.